This T cell receptor (beta chain) was captured in a study of technical replicates of blood from several donors. TCRdb's table, derived via immunoSEQ multiplex PCR, lists solely in-frame clones and lacks some. The table includes over 45,000 clones, about 90% detected once. Trimming cost V 2 bases and J 0 bases, with 12 bases left between them. Germline loops: CDR1 SGHRS, CDR2 YFSETQ. This CDR3 is 16 amino acids long. The chain links TRBV5-1 to TRBJ2-1; D might be TRBD2 (6 bases). The sequence came from a human donor in good health. Some clones in this sample may be carry-over from other donors' samples. Sequencing was carried out using PBMCs. The CDR3 reads CASSFRAGSSYNEQFF. CDR3 in DNA: TGCGCCAGCAGCTTCCGGGCGGGGAGCTCCTACAATGAGCAGTTCTTC.